This T cell receptor (beta chain) was observed in a study of CD8 T cells in ankylosing spondylitis. In regard to this clonotype: Its target is unknown. A much larger clone lies a single base off, so this may be a read error.

Trimming removed 5 bases from V and 8 bases from J; junction bases left unmatched: 10. CDR3 length: 14 amino acids. General study results and limits: A subset of motif variants has previously been described in the synovial fluid and blood of reactive arthritis.

TCRdb processed the 5' RACE reads anew with MiXCR; each CDR3 protein has one entry. This table holds over 100,000 distinct CDR3 sequences, over 6% found once. Sequencing used blood, either unsorted or a sorted T cell fraction (not recorded which). V usage is TRBV12-3 or TRBV12-4 and J usage is TRBJ1-2, with 8 bases lining up with TRBD1. This TCR derives from a male donor with ankylosing spondylitis or in good health (not recorded which). CDR3 coding DNA: TGTGCCAGCAGTCCACAGACAGGGGCGGGAGGCTACACCTTC. It codes for CASSPQTGAGGYTF.